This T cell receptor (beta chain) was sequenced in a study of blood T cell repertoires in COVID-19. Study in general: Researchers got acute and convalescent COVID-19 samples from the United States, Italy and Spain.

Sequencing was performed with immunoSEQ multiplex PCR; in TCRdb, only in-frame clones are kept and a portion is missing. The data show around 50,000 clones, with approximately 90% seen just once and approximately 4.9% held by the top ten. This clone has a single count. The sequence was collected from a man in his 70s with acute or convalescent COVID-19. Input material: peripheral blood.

The CDR3 region is CASSLTSETSGDTGELFF. The CDR3 DNA reads TGTGCCAGCAGCTTAACCTCAGAGACCTCAGGGGACACCGGGGAGCTGTTTTTT. The gene calls are TRBV11-2 and TRBJ2-2, with a tentative D call TRBD1 (6 bases). Trimming pared 2 bases from V and 3 bases from J, leaving 19 bases between. Germline CDR1 reads SGHAT; CDR2 reads FQNNGV. The CDR3 spans 18 residues.